Presented here are 5 T cell receptor beta chains from one specimen sequenced in a study of T cells after yellow fever vaccination. MiXCR, applied by TCRdb to the 5' RACE reads, yields one record per CDR3 protein. The table includes about 630,000 distinct CDR3 sequences, 10% to 15% detected once. The specimen comprised PBMCs, sampled on the day of the yellow fever booster vaccination. These receptors all stem from a man aged 30 to 45 who received the YFV17D yellow fever vaccine.

As for this clonotype: This could be a read error, since a much larger clone is one nucleotide away. V and J are TRBV18 and TRBJ2-7, with D possibly TRBD2 on 5 matching bases. The CDR3 spans 15 residues. Germline CDR1 and CDR2: KGHSH and LQKENI. Trimming shortened V by 4 bases and J by 3 bases, and 16 bases separated the two germline ends. The DNA of the CDR3 is TGTGCCAGCTCACTTAGAGGAGGCTATGTCTACGAGCAGTACTTC. Residues: CASSLRGGYVYEQYF.

This clonotype has only a few counts. The chain links TRBV19 to TRBJ1-5, with 7 bases aligning to TRBD1. After removal of 3 bases from V and 0 bases from J, the junction contained 8 bases not matched to a gene. CDR3 length equals 17 residues. Germline-derived CDR1 and CDR2 are LNHDA and SQIVND (reference sequence). This chain's CDR3 is CASSMGSGQSSNQPQHF. DNA for the CDR3: TGTGCCAGTAGTATGGGGTCGGGACAGTCTAGCAATCAGCCCCAGCATTTT.

In this sample, this clonotype turned up a few times. The gene calls are TRBV7-8 and TRBJ2-7; the match to TRBD2 covers 7 bases. The CDR3 consists of 16 residues. Germline CDR1 SGHVS, CDR2 FQNEAQ. With 1 base clipped from V and 3 bases from J, the junction kept 9 bases outside the gene matches. In DNA form, the CDR3 reads TGTGCCAGCAGCTTAGTGGGGCTAGCGGTCCGCTACGAGCAGTACTTC. Translation gives CASSLVGLAVRYEQYF.

This sequence joins TRBV14 and TRBJ1-5, with D uncertain. V dropped 0 bases and J dropped 8 bases, with 8 bases sitting between them. Per germline, CDR1 SGHDN and CDR2 FVKESK. The CDR3 spans 13 residues. CDR3 amino acids: CASSQEAAEPQHF. In DNA, the CDR3 is TGTGCCAGCAGCCAAGAGGCAGCCGAGCCCCAGCATTTT.

This clonotype was seen a handful of times. This chain connects TRBV20-1 to TRBJ2-5; 14 nucleotides line up with TRBD2. Losses at the gene ends were 1 base for V and 5 bases for J; bases not matched to a gene: 9. The CDR3 contains 17 residues. Germline CDR1 and CDR2: DFQATT and SNEGSKA (reference sequence). CDR3 amino acids: CSARVGTSGRTSETQYF. The CDR3 nucleotides read TGCAGTGCTAGAGTCGGGACTAGCGGGAGAACGAGCGAGACCCAGTACTTC.